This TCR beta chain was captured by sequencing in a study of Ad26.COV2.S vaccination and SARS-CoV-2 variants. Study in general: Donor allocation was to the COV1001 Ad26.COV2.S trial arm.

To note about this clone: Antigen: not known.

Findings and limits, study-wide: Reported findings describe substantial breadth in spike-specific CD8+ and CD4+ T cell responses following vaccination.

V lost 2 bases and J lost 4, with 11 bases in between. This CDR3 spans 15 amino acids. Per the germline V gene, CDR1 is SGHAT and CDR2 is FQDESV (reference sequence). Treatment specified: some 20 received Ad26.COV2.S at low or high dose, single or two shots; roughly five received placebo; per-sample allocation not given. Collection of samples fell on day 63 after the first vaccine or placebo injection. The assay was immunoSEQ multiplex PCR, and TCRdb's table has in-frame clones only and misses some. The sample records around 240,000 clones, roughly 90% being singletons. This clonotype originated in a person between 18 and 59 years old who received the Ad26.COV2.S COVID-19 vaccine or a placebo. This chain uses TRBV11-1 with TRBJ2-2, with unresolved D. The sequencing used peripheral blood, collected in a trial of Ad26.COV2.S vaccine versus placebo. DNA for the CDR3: TGTGCCAGCAGCTTAATAGGGTCGATCACCGGGGAGCTGTTTTTT. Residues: CASSLIGSITGELFF. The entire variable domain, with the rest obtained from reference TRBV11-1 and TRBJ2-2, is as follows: EAEVAQSPRYKITEKSQAVAFWCDPISGHATLYWYRQILGQGPELLVQFQDESVVDDSQLPKDRFSAERLKGVDSTLKIQPAELGDSAMYLCASSLIGSITGELFFGEGSRLTVL.